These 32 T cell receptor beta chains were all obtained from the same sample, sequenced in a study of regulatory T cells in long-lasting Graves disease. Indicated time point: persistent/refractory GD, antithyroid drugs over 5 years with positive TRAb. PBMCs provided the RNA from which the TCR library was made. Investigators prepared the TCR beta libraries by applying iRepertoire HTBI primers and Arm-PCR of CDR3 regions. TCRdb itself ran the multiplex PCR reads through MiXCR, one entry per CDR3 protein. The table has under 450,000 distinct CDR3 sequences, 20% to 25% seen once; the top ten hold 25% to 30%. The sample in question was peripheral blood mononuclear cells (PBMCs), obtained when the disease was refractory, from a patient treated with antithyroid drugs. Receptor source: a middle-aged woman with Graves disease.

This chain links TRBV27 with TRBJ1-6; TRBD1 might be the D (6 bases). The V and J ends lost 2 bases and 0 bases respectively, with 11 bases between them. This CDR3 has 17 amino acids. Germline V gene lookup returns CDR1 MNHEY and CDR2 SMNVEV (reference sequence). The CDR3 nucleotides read TGTGCCAGCAGTTTAAACAGGGTAACCTCCTATAATTCACCCCTCCACTTT. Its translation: CASSLNRVTSYNSPLHF.

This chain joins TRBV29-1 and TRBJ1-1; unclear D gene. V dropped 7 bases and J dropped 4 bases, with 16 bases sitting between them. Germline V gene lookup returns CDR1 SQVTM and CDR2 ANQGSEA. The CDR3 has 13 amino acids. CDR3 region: CSAAEGIPTEAFF. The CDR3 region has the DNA TGCAGCGCCGCGGAGGGTATCCCCACTGAAGCTTTCTTT.

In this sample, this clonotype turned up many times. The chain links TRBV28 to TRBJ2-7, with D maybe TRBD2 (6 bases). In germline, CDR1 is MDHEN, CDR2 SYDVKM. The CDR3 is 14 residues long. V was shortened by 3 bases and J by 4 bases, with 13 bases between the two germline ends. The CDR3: CASSFRGWGYEQYF. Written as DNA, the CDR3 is TGTGCCAGCAGTTTCCGGGGGTGGGGTTACGAGCAGTACTTC.

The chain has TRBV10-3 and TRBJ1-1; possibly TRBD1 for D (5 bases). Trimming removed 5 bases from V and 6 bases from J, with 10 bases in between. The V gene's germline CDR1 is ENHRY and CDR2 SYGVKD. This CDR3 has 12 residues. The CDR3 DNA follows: TGTGCCATCAGTCTAACAGGATCTGAAGCTTTCTTT. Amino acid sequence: CAISLTGSEAFF.

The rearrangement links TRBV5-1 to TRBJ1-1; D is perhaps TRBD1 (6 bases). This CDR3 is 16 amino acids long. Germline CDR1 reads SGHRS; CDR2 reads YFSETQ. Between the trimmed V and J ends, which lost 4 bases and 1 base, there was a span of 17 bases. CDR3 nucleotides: TGCGCCAGCAGCCTGACTACCGGGGGCCGGAACACTGAAGCTTTCTTT. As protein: CASSLTTGGRNTEAFF.

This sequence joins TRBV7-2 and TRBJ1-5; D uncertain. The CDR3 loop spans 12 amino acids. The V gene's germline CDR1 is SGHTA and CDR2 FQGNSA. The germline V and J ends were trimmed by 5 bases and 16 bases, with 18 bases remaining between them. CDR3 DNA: TGTGCCAGCAGCCTTCCGGGTTCTCCATTACATTTT. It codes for CASSLPGSPLHF.

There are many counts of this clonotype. CDR3 DNA: TGTGCCTCCCGCGAGGGGCTAGAAGAGACCCAGTACTTC. Protein sequence: CASREGLEETQYF. The V call is TRBV6-1, the J call TRBJ2-5; TRBD1 or TRBD2 may be the D gene (5 bases each). CDR3 length: 13 amino acids. Germline V gene data show CDR1 as MNHNS and CDR2 as SASEGT. The germline V and J ends were trimmed by 11 bases and 3 bases, with 16 bases remaining between them.

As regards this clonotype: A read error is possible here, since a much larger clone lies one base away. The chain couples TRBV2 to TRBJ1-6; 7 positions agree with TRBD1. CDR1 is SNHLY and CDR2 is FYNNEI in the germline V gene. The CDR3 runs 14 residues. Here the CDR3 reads CASSVTGLNPPLHF. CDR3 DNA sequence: TGTGCCAGCAGTGTGACAGGGCTTAATCCACCCCTCCACTTT.

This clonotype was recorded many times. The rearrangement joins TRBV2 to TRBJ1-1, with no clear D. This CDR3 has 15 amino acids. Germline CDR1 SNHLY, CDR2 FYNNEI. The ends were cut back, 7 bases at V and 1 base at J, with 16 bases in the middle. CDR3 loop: CASIQTLSGNTEAFF. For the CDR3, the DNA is TGTGCCAGCATCCAAACACTTTCCGGGAACACTGAAGCTTTCTTT.

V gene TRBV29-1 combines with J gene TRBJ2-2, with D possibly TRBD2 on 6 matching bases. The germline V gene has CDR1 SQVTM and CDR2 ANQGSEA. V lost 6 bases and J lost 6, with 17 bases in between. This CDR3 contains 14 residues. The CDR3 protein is CSVPKSGGAGELFF. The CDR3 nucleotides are TGCAGCGTCCCCAAGAGCGGAGGGGCCGGGGAGCTGTTTTTT.

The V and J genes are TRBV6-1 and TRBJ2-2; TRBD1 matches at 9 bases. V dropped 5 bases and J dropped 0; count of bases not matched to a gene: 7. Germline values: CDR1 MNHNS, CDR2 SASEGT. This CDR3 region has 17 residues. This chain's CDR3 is CASSIPGQGANTGELFF. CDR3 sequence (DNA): TGTGCCAGCAGTATACCGGGACAGGGAGCGAACACCGGGGAGCTGTTTTTT.

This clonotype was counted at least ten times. The CDR3 DNA reads TGTGCCAGCAGCCGATATGGGGGAGAGACCCAGTACTTC. Protein: CASSRYGGETQYF. This chain joins TRBV11-3 and TRBJ2-5; TRBD1 or TRBD2 may be the D gene (5 bases each). The CDR3 length is 13 residues. Trimming cost V 5 bases and J 4 bases, with 11 bases left between them. CDR1 SGHNT and CDR2 YENEEA come from the germline V gene.

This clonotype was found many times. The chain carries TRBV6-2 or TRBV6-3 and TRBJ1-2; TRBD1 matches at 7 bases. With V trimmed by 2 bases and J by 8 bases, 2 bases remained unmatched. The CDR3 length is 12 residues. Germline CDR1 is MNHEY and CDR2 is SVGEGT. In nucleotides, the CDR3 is TGTGCCAGCAGTTACGCGACAGGGGGCTACACCTTC. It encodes CASSYATGGYTF.

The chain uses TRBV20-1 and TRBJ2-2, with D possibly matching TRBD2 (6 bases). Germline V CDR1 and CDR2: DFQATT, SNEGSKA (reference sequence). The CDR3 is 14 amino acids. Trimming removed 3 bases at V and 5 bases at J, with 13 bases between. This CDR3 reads CSASSGSGTGELFF. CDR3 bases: TGCAGTGCTAGTTCCGGGAGCGGGACCGGGGAGCTGTTTTTT.

The CDR3 coding sequence is TGTGCCAGTAGTATTTTCCACTCGAGATCAACCGGGGAGCTGTTTTTT. It encodes CASSIFHSRSTGELFF. This chain joins TRBV19 and TRBJ2-2; D gene ambiguous. Trimming took off 3 bases at V and 5 bases at J, with 16 bases between the two ends. Germline V CDR1 and CDR2: LNHDA, SQIVND (reference sequence). The CDR3 has 16 amino acids.

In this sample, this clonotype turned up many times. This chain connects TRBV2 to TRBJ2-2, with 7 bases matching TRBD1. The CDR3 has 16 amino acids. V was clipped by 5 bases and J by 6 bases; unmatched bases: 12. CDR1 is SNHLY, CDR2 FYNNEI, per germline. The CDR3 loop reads CASSRQGRDLAGELFF. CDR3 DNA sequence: TGTGCCAGCAGTCGACAGGGACGGGATCTAGCCGGGGAGCTGTTTTTT. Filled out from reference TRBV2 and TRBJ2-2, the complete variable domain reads EPEVTQTPSHQVTQMGQEVILRCVPISNHLYFYWYRQILGQKVEFLVSFYNNEISEKSEIFDDQFSVERPDGSNFTLKIRSTKLEDSAMYFCASSRQGRDLAGELFFGEGSRLTVL.

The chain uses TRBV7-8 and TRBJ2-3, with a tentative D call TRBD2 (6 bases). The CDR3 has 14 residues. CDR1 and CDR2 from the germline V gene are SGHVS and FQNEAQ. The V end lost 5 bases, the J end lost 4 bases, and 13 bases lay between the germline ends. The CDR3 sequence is CASSTGSLADTQYF. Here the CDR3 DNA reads TGTGCCAGCAGCACCGGGAGCCTTGCAGATACGCAGTATTTT.

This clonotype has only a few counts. CDR3 nucleotide sequence: TGCAGTGCTAGATCCTGGACAGCTAATCAGCCCCAGCATTTT. Amino acid sequence: CSARSWTANQPQHF. The chain recombines TRBV20-1 with TRBJ1-5; weak D call: TRBD1 (6 bases). The ends were cut back, 2 bases at V and 4 bases at J, with 12 bases in the middle. Per the germline V gene, CDR1 is DFQATT and CDR2 is SNEGSKA (reference sequence). CDR3 size: 14 residues.

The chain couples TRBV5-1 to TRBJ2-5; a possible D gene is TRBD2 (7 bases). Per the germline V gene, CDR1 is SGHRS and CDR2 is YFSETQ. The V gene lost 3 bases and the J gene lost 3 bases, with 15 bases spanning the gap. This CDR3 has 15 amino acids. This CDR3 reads CASSSRGGFKETQYF. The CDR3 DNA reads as TGCGCCAGCAGCTCCCGCGGGGGCTTCAAAGAGACCCAGTACTTC.

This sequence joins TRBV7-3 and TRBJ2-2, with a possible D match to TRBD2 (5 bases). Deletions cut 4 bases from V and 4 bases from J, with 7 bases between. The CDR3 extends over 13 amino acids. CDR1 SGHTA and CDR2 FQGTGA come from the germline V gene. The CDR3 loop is CASSSGFTGELFF. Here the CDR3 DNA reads TGTGCCAGCAGCTCGGGGTTCACCGGGGAGCTGTTTTTT.

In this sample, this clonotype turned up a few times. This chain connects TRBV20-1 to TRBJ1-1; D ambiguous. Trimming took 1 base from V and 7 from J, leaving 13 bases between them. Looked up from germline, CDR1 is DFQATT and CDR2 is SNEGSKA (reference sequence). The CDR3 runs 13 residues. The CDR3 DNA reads TGCAGTGCTAGAGCCAGACGGAAATTTGAAGCTTTCTTT. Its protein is CSARARRKFEAFF.

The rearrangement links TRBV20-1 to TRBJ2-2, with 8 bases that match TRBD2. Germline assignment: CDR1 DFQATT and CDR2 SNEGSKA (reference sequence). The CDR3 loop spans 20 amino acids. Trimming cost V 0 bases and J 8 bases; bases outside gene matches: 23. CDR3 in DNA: TGCAGTGCTAGAGATCGGGGAATTCCGGCGGGAGGACCCTTTAAGGGGGAGCTGTTTTTT. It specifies CSARDRGIPAGGPFKGELFF.

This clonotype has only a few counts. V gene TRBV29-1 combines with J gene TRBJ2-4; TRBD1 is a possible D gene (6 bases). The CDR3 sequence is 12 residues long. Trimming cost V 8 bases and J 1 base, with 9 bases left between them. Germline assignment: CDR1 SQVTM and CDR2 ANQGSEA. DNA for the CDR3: TGCAGCCCAACAGGGGCCAAAAACATTCAGTACTTC. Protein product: CSPTGAKNIQYF.

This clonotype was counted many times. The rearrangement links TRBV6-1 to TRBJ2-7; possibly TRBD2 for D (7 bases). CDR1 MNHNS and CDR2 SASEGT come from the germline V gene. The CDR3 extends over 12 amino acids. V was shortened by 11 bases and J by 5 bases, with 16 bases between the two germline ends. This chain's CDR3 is CASAGAGDEQYF. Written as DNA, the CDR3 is TGTGCCTCCGCGGGGGCAGGGGACGAGCAGTACTTC.

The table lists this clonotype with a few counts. CDR3 sequence reads: CAWSVAGKSYEQYF. CDR3 DNA: TGTGCCTGGAGTGTAGCCGGGAAGTCCTACGAGCAGTACTTC. The chain couples TRBV30 to TRBJ2-7, with D maybe TRBD2 (5 bases). The CDR3 loop spans 14 amino acids. CDR1 is GTSNPN and CDR2 is SVGIG in the germline V gene (reference sequence). The germline V and J ends were trimmed by 0 bases and 1 base, with 10 bases remaining between them. The full variable domain, with the rest looked up from reference TRBV30 and TRBJ2-7, is SQTIHQWPATLVQPVGSPLSLECTVEGTSNPNLYWYRQAAGRGLQLLFYSVGIGQISSEVPQNLSASRPQDRQFILSSKKLLLSDSGFYLCAWSVAGKSYEQYFGPGTRLTVT.

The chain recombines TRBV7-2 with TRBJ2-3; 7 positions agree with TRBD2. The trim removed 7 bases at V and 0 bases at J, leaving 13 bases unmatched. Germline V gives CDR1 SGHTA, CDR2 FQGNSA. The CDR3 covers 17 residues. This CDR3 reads CASTRSSGRSSTDTQYF. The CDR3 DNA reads TGTGCCAGCACGAGGAGTAGCGGGCGGTCTAGCACAGATACGCAGTATTTT.

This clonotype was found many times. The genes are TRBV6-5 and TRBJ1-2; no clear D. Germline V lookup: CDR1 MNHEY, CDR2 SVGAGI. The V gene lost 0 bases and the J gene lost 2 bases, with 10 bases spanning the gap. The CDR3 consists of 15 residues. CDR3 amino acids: CASSYSEVDNYGYTF. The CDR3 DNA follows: TGTGCCAGCAGTTACTCGGAAGTGGACAACTATGGCTACACCTTC.

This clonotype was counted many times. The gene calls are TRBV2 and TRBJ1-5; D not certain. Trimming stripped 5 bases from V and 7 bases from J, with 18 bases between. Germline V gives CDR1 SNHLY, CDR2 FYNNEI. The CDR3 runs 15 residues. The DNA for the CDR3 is TGTGCCAGCAGTATTTCCGAATGGGGTAAACAGCCCCAGCATTTT. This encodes CASSISEWGKQPQHF.

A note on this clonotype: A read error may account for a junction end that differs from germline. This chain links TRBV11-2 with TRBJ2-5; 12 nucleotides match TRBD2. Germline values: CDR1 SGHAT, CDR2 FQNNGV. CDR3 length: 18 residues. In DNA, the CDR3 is TGTGCCAGCAGCTCCCCGCGGTCGACTAGCGGGGGCCAGGAGACCCAGCACTTC. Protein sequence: CASSSPRSTSGGQETQHF.

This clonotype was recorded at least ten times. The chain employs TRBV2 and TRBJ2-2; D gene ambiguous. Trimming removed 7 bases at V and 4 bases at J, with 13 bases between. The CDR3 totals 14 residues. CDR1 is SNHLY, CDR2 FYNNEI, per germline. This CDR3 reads CASTRSAITGELFF. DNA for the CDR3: TGTGCCAGCACGAGATCGGCAATCACCGGGGAGCTGTTTTTT. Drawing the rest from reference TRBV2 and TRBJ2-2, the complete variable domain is EPEVTQTPSHQVTQMGQEVILRCVPISNHLYFYWYRQILGQKVEFLVSFYNNEISEKSEIFDDQFSVERPDGSNFTLKIRSTKLEDSAMYFCASTRSAITGELFFGEGSRLTVL.

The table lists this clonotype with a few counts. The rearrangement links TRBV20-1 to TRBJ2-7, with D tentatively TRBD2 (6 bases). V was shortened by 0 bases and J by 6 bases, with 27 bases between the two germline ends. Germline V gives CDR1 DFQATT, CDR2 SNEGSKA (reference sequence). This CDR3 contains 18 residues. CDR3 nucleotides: TGCAGTGCTAGAGATATACGACTAGATAATGCTATAACGAGCGAGCAGTACTTC. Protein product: CSARDIRLDNAITSEQYF.

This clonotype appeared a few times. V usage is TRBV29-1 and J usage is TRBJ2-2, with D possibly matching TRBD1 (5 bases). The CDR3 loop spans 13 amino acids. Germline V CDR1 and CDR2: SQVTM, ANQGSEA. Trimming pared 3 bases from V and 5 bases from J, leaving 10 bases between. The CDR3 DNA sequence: TGCAGCGTTGAGCAGGGTTGGACCGGGGAGCTGTTTTTT. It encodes CSVEQGWTGELFF.